The TCR beta chain described here comes from a study of blood T cell repertoires in COVID-19 (dated by TCRdb to about 2020). About the full investigation: Samples from collaborators originated in the United States, Italy and Spain and spanned both the acute and convalescent phases of COVID-19. The repertoires were made available in a free public database intended to serve as a resource for research on the immune response to SARS-CoV-2. Deeply sampled blood TCRbeta repertoires from subjects exposed to, actively infected with, or recovered from COVID-19 were included in the dataset. The material from the prospective study consisted of cDNA or gDNA derived from T cells, B-cell-depleted T cells, or PBMCs. Samples were obtained from the ongoing ImmuneRACE study (first 160 participants) and from some 1,200 subjects provided by 6 global collaborators. Nearly every sample came with metadata listing a de-identified subject ID, COVID-19 status, age in years and sex. HLA class I and class II types, where available, came from metadata supplied by the sample provider rather than from assay-based typing.

Participants in the prospective study were enrolled through a virtual design, were aged roughly 18 to 100 years, and lived in roughly 26 United States geographic areas. To assign participants to cohorts, the prospective study relied on clinical history that participants themselves reported in a screening survey and a study questionnaire. For ImmuneRACE Cohort 3, a participant was defined as recovered based on two consecutive negative NP/OP PCR tests, clearance by a healthcare professional, or resolution of symptoms. Each participant in the prospective study had whole blood, serum and a nasopharyngeal or oropharyngeal swab collected by mobile phlebotomists. Over a roughly two-month period, participants in the prospective study had the option of providing additional blood draws and questionnaires. Before DNA extraction, prospective study blood samples were shipped either frozen or at room temperature.

The immunoSEQ Assay, a bias-controlled multiplex PCR, was used to amplify TCRbeta CDR3 regions from genomic DNA. For the original study's pipeline: Within the assay, amplification of reference gene primers was used to estimate how many nucleated cells each sample contained. To quantify the absolute abundance of each unique TCRbeta CDR3 rearrangement, sequence reads were collapsed and filtered. For each sample, productive Simpson clonality was calculated by taking the square root of Simpson's diversity index across productive rearrangements. This immuneACCESS table, as held by TCRdb, lists in-frame sequences with V and J called but not all clones. Of the missing ones, under half trace to an unresolved V gene in checked studies; the others have no known cause. V and J calls and clone size are those listed in that table; D and trimming were worked out from the DNA. Across this sample there are about 280,000 clones, with around nine tenths seen only once. The ten largest clones take up 6% of the sample.

A word on this clone: Its cognate antigen has yet to be identified. No much larger clonotype is one base removed from it; base qualities were not supplied.

The CDR3 starts with the cysteine, ends with the phenylalanine, and has 14 residues. Only the CDR3 region is kept as DNA, spanning 42 bases read in frame from base 1. V is cut by 3 bases and J by 1 base, and the space between the germline ends is 9 bases. Looking up the germline V gene (reference sequence) yields CDR1 LNHDA and CDR2 SQIVND. Overall results and qualifications from the work: Clinical and demographic metadata were provided uncurated, with the amount varying by source and participant.

The sequence was obtained from a woman in her thirties or forties who had recovered from COVID-19. The V and J segments used are TRBV19 and TRBJ1-1; a weak D assignment points to TRBD1 (5 bases agree). Sequenced sample: PBMCs or T cells enriched from blood (not recorded which). The CDR3 loop reads CASSIQGTNTEAFF. Here is the DNA: TGTGCCAGTAGTATTCAGGGCACGAACACTGAAGCTTTCTTT.